Listed below are T cell receptor beta chains from one sample, sequenced in a study of control samples from healthy donors and cancer patients. Measured with immunoSEQ multiplex PCR; TCRdb has only the in-frame clones, and not every one. The sample holds approximately 140,000 clones, 93% seen once. Sequenced input: blood. Source of these receptors: a man aged 18 to 30 in good health. CDR3s include the opening cysteine and the closing phenylalanine or tryptophan.

j_call,v_call,cdr3_aa
TRBJ2-4,TRBV30,CAWSVPEAKNIQYF
TRBJ2-7,TRBV18,CASSPATGQGAYEQYF
TRBJ2-7,TRBV27,CASSLGGLYEQYF
TRBJ1-6,TRBV6-4,CASSAGQHNSPLHF
TRBJ2-1,TRBV27,CASSLETSPTYNEQFF
TRBJ1-3,TRBV29-1,CSGDSGNTIYF
TRBJ2-7,TRBV24-1,CATSDHPGLAGELSYEQYF
TRBJ1-6,TRBV6-5,CASRWTDSPLHF
TRBJ2-1,TRBV7-2,CASSVRTSGRLYSEQFF
TRBJ1-2,TRBV5-1,CASSPYGDTRTGLQGYTF
TRBJ2-7,TRBV7-7,CASSPLEGLHYEQYF
TRBJ1-1,TRBV5-1,CASSREINTEAFF
TRBJ1-5,TRBV29-1,CSARTGGDQPQHF
TRBJ2-7,TRBV3-1/TRBV3-2,CASSQGRLSEQYF
TRBJ2-2,TRBV9,CASSLRLAGDTGELFF
TRBJ1-2,TRBV6-5,CASSYSGQPNYGYTF
TRBJ2-6,TRBV28,CASSPPQYSGANVLTF
TRBJ2-2,TRBV7-9,CASSASGGELFF
TRBJ2-1,TRBV19,CASSIGGYEQFF
TRBJ2-1,TRBV28,CASSFNDVGTRDEQFF